This T cell receptor beta chain was obtained from a study of T cell responses to AZD1222 COVID-19 vaccine. Study summary: It was second doses at about 4 or about 12 weeks that were pooled. General study points: Repertoires were sampled only after the peak T cell response. Among spike-specific TCRs, nearly half reportedly target unmutated variant regions.

Generated by immunoSEQ multiplex PCR, the TCRdb table keeps only in-frame clones and is missing some. Of approximately 85,000 clones in the sample, about 86% were seen once. V lost 5 bases and J lost 2; bases outside the gene matches: 12. Germline V gives CDR1 SGHTA, CDR2 FQGNSA. The CDR3 runs to 17 residues. Concerning this clone itself: Its antigen is as yet unknown.

This sample comprised peripheral blood, obtained on day 0 of AZD1222 vaccination. The receptor was derived from an adult in good health. The chain couples TRBV7-2 to TRBJ1-1, with 9 bases fitting TRBD1. The CDR3 region has the DNA TGTGCCAGCAGCGAGGGGCGAACAGGGGGCTATAACACTGAAGCTTTCTTT. This translates into CASSEGRTGGYNTEAFF.